This TCR beta chain was profiled in a study of T cell responses to AZD1222 COVID-19 vaccine. Profiled with immunoSEQ multiplex PCR; TCRdb holds only in-frame clones, not every one. The repertoire holds 100,000 to 150,000 clones, approximately 90% seen once, with about 4.2% in the top ten. This CDR3 spans 15 amino acids. Germline V gene data show CDR1 as SGDLS and CDR2 as YYNGEE. V lost 3 bases and J lost 2, with 12 bases in between. This clone was detected only once. The starting material was peripheral blood, obtained on day 0 of AZD1222 vaccination. The J gene is TRBJ1-3, the V gene TRBV9; D is possibly TRBD1 (5 bases). This sequence was found in an adult in good health. In DNA form, the CDR3 reads TGTGCCAGCAGCGCACGGGGGGACGCTGGAAACACCATATATTTT. It specifies CASSARGDAGNTIYF.